The 8 T cell receptor beta chains below all came from one sample that was sequenced in a study of T cells in narcolepsy. Produced via immunoSEQ multiplex PCR; TCRdb's table is partial and in-frame only. The repertoire holds about 22,000 clones, with 80% to 85% as singletons. The sequenced material came from memory (CD45RA-) CD4+ T cells from blood. The receptors were gathered from a human donor in good health.

The rearrangement links TRBV6-1 to TRBJ2-7, with TRBD2 matching over 14 bases. The CDR3 is 17 residues long. Trimming cost V 3 bases and J 3 bases; bases outside gene matches: 7. CDR1 and CDR2 (germline): MNHNS, SASEGT. DNA of the CDR3: TGTGCCAGCAGTGAGCAGGGACTAGCGGGGGTCCGCTACGAGCAGTACTTC. It translates to CASSEQGLAGVRYEQYF.

The gene calls are TRBV7-2 and TRBJ2-7; D may correspond to TRBD1 or TRBD2 (5 bases each). Germline V gene sequence: CDR1 SGHTA, CDR2 FQGNSA. Trimming removed 3 bases from V and 0 bases from J, with 12 bases in between. This CDR3 contains 15 residues. CDR3: CASSLRGESSYEQYF. The CDR3 DNA follows: TGTGCCAGCAGCTTGAGAGGGGAGAGCTCCTACGAGCAGTACTTC.

The V and J genes are TRBV18 and TRBJ2-7; D may be TRBD1 (6 bases). This CDR3 is 14 amino acids long. The V end was cut by 3 bases, the J end by 3 bases, with 12 bases between. Germline CDR1 and CDR2: KGHSH and LQKENI. The CDR3 sequence is CASSPDSFNYEQYF. For the CDR3, the DNA is TGTGCCAGCTCACCGGACAGCTTTAACTACGAGCAGTACTTC. The full variable domain, rest sourced from reference TRBV18 and TRBJ2-7, is NAGVMQNPRHLVRRRGQEARLRCSPMKGHSHVYWYRQLPEEGLKFMVYLQKENIIDESGMPKERFSAEFPKEGPSILRIQQVVRGDSAAYFCASSPDSFNYEQYFGPGTRLTVT.

This clone was picked up a small number of times. The chain links TRBV2 to TRBJ1-4; D is ambiguous. V dropped 8 bases and J dropped 11 bases, with 15 bases sitting between them. CDR1 and CDR2 from the germline V gene are SNHLY and FYNNEI. CDR3 size: 12 residues. The CDR3 protein is CASREATDKLFF. The CDR3 nucleotides are TGTGCCAGCCGGGAGGCCACCGATAAACTGTTTTTT. The full variable domain, rest sourced from reference TRBV2 and TRBJ1-4, is EPEVTQTPSHQVTQMGQEVILRCVPISNHLYFYWYRQILGQKVEFLVSFYNNEISEKSEIFDDQFSVERPDGSNFTLKIRSTKLEDSAMYFCASREATDKLFFGSGTQLSVL.

V usage is TRBV6-4 and J usage is TRBJ2-5; possible D gene TRBD2, 7 bases. The CDR3 runs 15 residues. Deletions cut 4 bases from V and 3 bases from J, with 15 bases between. Looked up from germline, CDR1 is MRHNA and CDR2 is SNTAGT. CDR3 loop: CASSAPGRGKETQYF. The DNA of the CDR3 is TGTGCCAGCAGTGCCCCGGGGAGGGGGAAAGAGACCCAGTACTTC.

The gene calls are TRBV5-8 and TRBJ2-1, with 10 nucleotides matching TRBD2. V lost 4 bases, J lost 4 bases, and 8 bases stayed unmatched. The CDR3 has 16 amino acids. Germline CDR1 and CDR2: SGHTS and YDEGEE. For the CDR3, the DNA is TGTGCCAGCAGCGTGACCCGGACTAGCGGATACAATGAGCAGTTCTTC. It specifies CASSVTRTSGYNEQFF.

The table lists this clone with a count of one. This rearrangement joins TRBV2 to TRBJ1-2, with D perhaps matching TRBD1 (6 bases). Germline assignment: CDR1 SNHLY and CDR2 FYNNEI. The CDR3 is 16 residues long. V was pared by 5 bases and J by 3 bases, with 19 bases between. CDR3 sequence reads: CASSLFLQGVDYGYTF. The CDR3 nucleotides read TGTGCCAGCAGTCTCTTTCTACAGGGTGTGGACTATGGCTACACCTTC.

The rearrangement uses TRBV11-2 and TRBJ1-1; 9 bases agree with TRBD1. The CDR3 extends over 16 amino acids. Trimming removed 5 bases from V and 1 base from J; junction bases left unmatched: 8. Per germline, CDR1 SGHAT and CDR2 FQNNGV. In DNA form, the CDR3 reads TGTGCCAGCAGCGCCGGGACAGGGAGGTCGAACACTGAAGCTTTCTTT. Amino acids: CASSAGTGRSNTEAFF.